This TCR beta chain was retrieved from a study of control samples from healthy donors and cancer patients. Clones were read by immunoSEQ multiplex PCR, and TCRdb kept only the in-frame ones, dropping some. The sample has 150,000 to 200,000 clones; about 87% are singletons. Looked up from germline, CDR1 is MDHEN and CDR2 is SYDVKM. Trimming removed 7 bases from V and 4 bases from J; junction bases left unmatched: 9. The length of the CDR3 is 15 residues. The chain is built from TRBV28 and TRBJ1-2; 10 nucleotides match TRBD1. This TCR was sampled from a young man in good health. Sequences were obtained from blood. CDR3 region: CASTIAGTGAYGYTF. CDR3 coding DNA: TGTGCCAGCACCATTGCCGGGACAGGGGCCTATGGCTACACCTTC.